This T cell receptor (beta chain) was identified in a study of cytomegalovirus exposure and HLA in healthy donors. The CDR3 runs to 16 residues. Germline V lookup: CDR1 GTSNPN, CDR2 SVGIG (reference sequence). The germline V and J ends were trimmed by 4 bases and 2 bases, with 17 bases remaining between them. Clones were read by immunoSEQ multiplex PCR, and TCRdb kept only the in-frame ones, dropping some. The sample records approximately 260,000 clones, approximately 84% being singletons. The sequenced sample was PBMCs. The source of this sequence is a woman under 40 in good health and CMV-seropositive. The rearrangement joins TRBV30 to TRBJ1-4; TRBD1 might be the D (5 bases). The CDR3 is CAWNRGWAQTNEKLFF. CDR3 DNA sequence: TGTGCCTGGAACCGGGGGTGGGCTCAGACTAATGAAAAACTGTTTTTT. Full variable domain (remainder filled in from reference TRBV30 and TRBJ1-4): SQTIHQWPATLVQPVGSPLSLECTVEGTSNPNLYWYRQAAGRGLQLLFYSVGIGQISSEVPQNLSASRPQDRQFILSSKKLLLSDSGFYLCAWNRGWAQTNEKLFFGSGTQLSVL.